These T cell receptor beta chains were read from a single sample in a study of CD8 T cells in ankylosing spondylitis. TCRdb ran MiXCR on the 5' RACE reads and lists one entry per CDR3 protein. The sample comprises under 950,000 distinct CDR3 sequences, under 20% of which are singletons, and under 20% rests with the top ten. The sample was blood, either unsorted or a sorted T cell fraction (not recorded which). These receptors came from a male donor with ankylosing spondylitis. Each CDR3 is given with its conserved first and last residue. The order of the fields is D gene, CDR3 length, V gene, J gene, clone size, CDR3 protein, CDR3 DNA. A D gene is named only where the DNA matches it firmly. Some rows have no size entry. The others give once, few or many, or a class for an expanded clone.

D gene: .; CDR3 length: 13; V gene: TRBV5-1; J gene: TRBJ2-7; clone size: few; CDR3 protein: CASSLLDTYEQYF; CDR3 DNA: TGCGCCAGCAGCTTGTTGGACACCTACGAGCAGTACTTC
D gene: .; CDR3 length: 21; V gene: TRBV4-1; J gene: TRBJ1-4; clone size: few; CDR3 protein: CASSQDKSLDRRSLWSEKLFF; CDR3 DNA: TGCGCCAGCAGCCAAGATAAATCGTTAGACAGGAGGTCCCTGTGGAGTGAAAAACTGTTTTTT
D gene: .; CDR3 length: 15; V gene: TRBV6-1; J gene: TRBJ2-7; clone size: .; CDR3 protein: CASSRPGESVYEQYF; CDR3 DNA: TGTGCCAGCAGCCGACCTGGGGAGAGTGTCTACGAGCAGTACTTC
D gene: TRBD2; CDR3 length: 16; V gene: TRBV20-1; J gene: TRBJ2-1; clone size: few; CDR3 protein: CSAARLAGGRYNEQFF; CDR3 DNA: TGCAGTGCTGCGCGACTAGCGGGAGGGAGATACAATGAGCAGTTCTTC
D gene: TRBD1; CDR3 length: 14; V gene: TRBV7-9; J gene: TRBJ1-1; clone size: few; CDR3 protein: CASTAGTANTEAFF; CDR3 DNA: TGTGCCAGCACTGCCGGGACAGCCAACACTGAAGCTTTCTTT
D gene: TRBD2; CDR3 length: 15; V gene: TRBV25-1; J gene: TRBJ2-7; clone size: many; CDR3 protein: CASTGSGSWGREQYF; CDR3 DNA: TGTGCCAGCACTGGTAGCGGGAGTTGGGGTCGCGAGCAGTACTTC
D gene: .; CDR3 length: 14; V gene: TRBV20-1; J gene: TRBJ1-1; clone size: few; CDR3 protein: CSASMAGGYTEAFF; CDR3 DNA: TGCAGTGCTAGTATGGCCGGGGGGTACACTGAAGCTTTCTTT
D gene: .; CDR3 length: 15; V gene: TRBV4-3; J gene: TRBJ2-7; clone size: few; CDR3 protein: CASSQVRDYSYEQYF; CDR3 DNA: TGCGCCAGCAGCCAAGTCAGAGACTACTCCTACGAGCAGTACTTC
D gene: TRBD2; CDR3 length: 15; V gene: TRBV7-9; J gene: TRBJ2-7; clone size: .; CDR3 protein: CASSLRGLAGDEQYF; CDR3 DNA: TGTGCCAGCAGTCTCCGAGGGCTAGCGGGGGACGAGCAGTACTTC
D gene: TRBD2; CDR3 length: 15; V gene: TRBV12-3/TRBV12-4; J gene: TRBJ2-3; clone size: many; CDR3 protein: CASRDLAGATDTQYF; CDR3 DNA: TGTGCCAGCAGAGACCTAGCGGGAGCCACAGATACGCAGTATTTT
D gene: .; CDR3 length: 13; V gene: TRBV7-9; J gene: TRBJ1-4; clone size: .; CDR3 protein: CASSLALGEKLFF; CDR3 DNA: TGTGCCAGCAGCTTAGCGCTGGGGGAAAAACTGTTTTTT
D gene: .; CDR3 length: 14; V gene: TRBV29-1; J gene: TRBJ2-7; clone size: .; CDR3 protein: CSVEDRAIPYEQYF; CDR3 DNA: TGCAGCGTTGAAGATCGTGCAATTCCGTACGAGCAGTACTTC
D gene: TRBD2; CDR3 length: 14; V gene: TRBV6-1; J gene: TRBJ2-5; clone size: few; CDR3 protein: CASADGGARETQYF; CDR3 DNA: TGTGCCAGCGCAGACGGGGGGGCCCGGGAGACCCAGTACTTC
D gene: TRBD1; CDR3 length: 14; V gene: TRBV29-1; J gene: TRBJ2-1; clone size: many; CDR3 protein: CSVEGDRGPNEQFF; CDR3 DNA: TGCAGCGTTGAAGGGGACAGGGGGCCCAATGAGCAGTTCTTC
D gene: .; CDR3 length: 12; V gene: TRBV29-1; J gene: TRBJ2-7; clone size: .; CDR3 protein: CSVLGQNYEQYF; CDR3 DNA: TGCAGCGTTTTAGGACAGAACTACGAGCAGTACTTC
D gene: .; CDR3 length: 16; V gene: TRBV4-3; J gene: TRBJ2-7; clone size: few; CDR3 protein: CASSQDLLGKSNEQYF; CDR3 DNA: TGCGCCAGCAGCCAAGATCTTCTAGGGAAGTCAAACGAGCAGTACTTC
D gene: TRBD2; CDR3 length: 16; V gene: TRBV12-3/TRBV12-4; J gene: TRBJ2-1; clone size: many; CDR3 protein: CASSLILAGTRGEQFF; CDR3 DNA: TGTGCCAGCAGTTTAATACTAGCGGGGACCCGTGGTGAGCAGTTCTTC
D gene: .; CDR3 length: 15; V gene: TRBV6-5; J gene: TRBJ2-3; clone size: few; CDR3 protein: CASSLLLGVGDTQYF; CDR3 DNA: TGTGCCAGCAGTTTGCTTCTAGGGGTCGGAGATACGCAGTATTTT
D gene: .; CDR3 length: 16; V gene: TRBV6-5; J gene: TRBJ2-5; clone size: .; CDR3 protein: CASSFETGRSQETQYF; CDR3 DNA: TGTGCCAGCAGTTTTGAAACGGGGAGAAGCCAAGAGACCCAGTACTTC
D gene: .; CDR3 length: 15; V gene: TRBV20-1; J gene: TRBJ2-4; clone size: few; CDR3 protein: CSAPTPAIAKNIQYF; CDR3 DNA: TGCAGTGCCCCGACTCCCGCCATAGCCAAAAACATTCAGTACTTC
D gene: TRBD1; CDR3 length: 16; V gene: TRBV20-1; J gene: TRBJ1-5; clone size: many; CDR3 protein: CSAVPLGQGGNQPQHF; CDR3 DNA: TGCAGTGCGGTACCATTAGGACAGGGGGGCAATCAGCCCCAGCATTTT
D gene: .; CDR3 length: 13; V gene: TRBV20-1; J gene: TRBJ1-2; clone size: .; CDR3 protein: CSARDPGYYGYTF; CDR3 DNA: TGCAGTGCTAGAGATCCGGGGTACTATGGCTACACCTTC
D gene: TRBD2; CDR3 length: 17; V gene: TRBV5-1; J gene: TRBJ2-1; clone size: few; CDR3 protein: CASSPASGSTSYNEQFF; CDR3 DNA: TGCGCCAGCAGCCCCGCTAGCGGGAGTACCTCCTACAATGAGCAGTTCTTC
D gene: TRBD1; CDR3 length: 13; V gene: TRBV5-4; J gene: TRBJ2-3; clone size: few; CDR3 protein: CASTDRGTDTQYF; CDR3 DNA: TGTGCCAGCACTGACAGGGGAACAGATACGCAGTATTTT
D gene: TRBD1; CDR3 length: 16; V gene: TRBV5-1; J gene: TRBJ2-7; clone size: few; CDR3 protein: CASSVRPGTASYEQYF; CDR3 DNA: TGCGCCAGCAGCGTACGCCCCGGGACAGCCTCCTACGAGCAGTACTTC
D gene: TRBD2; CDR3 length: 16; V gene: TRBV29-1; J gene: TRBJ2-1; clone size: few; CDR3 protein: CSVEDLLAGALDEQFF; CDR3 DNA: TGCAGCGTTGAAGATCTACTAGCGGGAGCTTTGGATGAGCAGTTCTTC
D gene: .; CDR3 length: 14; V gene: TRBV29-1; J gene: TRBJ2-3; clone size: .; CDR3 protein: CSVEDGRSTDTQYF; CDR3 DNA: TGCAGCGTTGAAGATGGCAGGAGCACAGATACGCAGTATTTT
D gene: TRBD2; CDR3 length: 14; V gene: TRBV6-1; J gene: TRBJ2-1; clone size: .; CDR3 protein: CASSPAGGYNEQFF; CDR3 DNA: TGTGCCAGCAGTCCAGCGGGGGGGTACAATGAGCAGTTCTTC
D gene: TRBD2; CDR3 length: 15; V gene: TRBV20-1; J gene: TRBJ2-5; clone size: once; CDR3 protein: CSASVRLAGSETQYF; CDR3 DNA: TGCAGTGCTAGCGTTCGGCTAGCGGGATCAGAGACCCAGTACTTC
D gene: .; CDR3 length: 15; V gene: TRBV5-5; J gene: TRBJ1-4; clone size: few; CDR3 protein: CASSLNGDSNEKLFF; CDR3 DNA: TGTGCCAGCAGCTTGAACGGGGACTCGAATGAAAAACTGTTTTTT
D gene: TRBD2; CDR3 length: 14; V gene: TRBV29-1; J gene: TRBJ2-2; clone size: .; CDR3 protein: CSVETSTNTGELFF; CDR3 DNA: TGCAGCGTTGAGACTAGCACGAACACCGGGGAGCTGTTTTTT
D gene: TRBD1; CDR3 length: 16; V gene: TRBV11-2; J gene: TRBJ1-3; clone size: many; CDR3 protein: CASSLTGQGQGNTIYF; CDR3 DNA: TGTGCCAGCAGCTTAACCGGACAGGGCCAAGGAAACACCATATATTTT
D gene: TRBD2; CDR3 length: 17; V gene: TRBV7-9; J gene: TRBJ2-1; clone size: .; CDR3 protein: CASSLGGGDPTLSEQFF; CDR3 DNA: TGTGCCAGCAGCTTGGGGGGAGGGGACCCAACCTTAAGTGAGCAGTTCTTC
D gene: TRBD2; CDR3 length: 18; V gene: TRBV27; J gene: TRBJ2-3; clone size: few; CDR3 protein: CASSDLGLAGGPKDTQYF; CDR3 DNA: TGTGCCAGCAGCGATTTGGGGCTAGCGGGAGGGCCAAAAGATACGCAGTATTTT
D gene: .; CDR3 length: 15; V gene: TRBV5-1; J gene: TRBJ1-2; clone size: .; CDR3 protein: CASSWSGASDYGYTF; CDR3 DNA: TGCGCCAGCAGCTGGAGCGGGGCAAGCGACTATGGCTACACCTTC
D gene: TRBD2; CDR3 length: 17; V gene: TRBV7-9; J gene: TRBJ2-1; clone size: .; CDR3 protein: CASSPMTLAGGGNEQFF; CDR3 DNA: TGTGCCAGCAGCCCGATGACGCTAGCGGGGGGGGGTAATGAGCAGTTCTTC
D gene: .; CDR3 length: 14; V gene: TRBV20-1; J gene: TRBJ1-2; clone size: .; CDR3 protein: CSARGPGPGYGYTF; CDR3 DNA: TGCAGTGCTAGAGGCCCAGGTCCTGGGTATGGCTACACCTTC
D gene: .; CDR3 length: 16; V gene: TRBV12-3/TRBV12-4; J gene: TRBJ2-5; clone size: few; CDR3 protein: CASSRASPGVGETQYF; CDR3 DNA: TGTGCCAGCAGCCGCGCTAGCCCCGGGGTGGGGGAGACCCAGTACTTC
D gene: TRBD1; CDR3 length: 14; V gene: TRBV2; J gene: TRBJ1-5; clone size: many; CDR3 protein: CASSRDRSNQPQHF; CDR3 DNA: TGTGCCAGCAGTCGGGACAGGAGCAATCAGCCCCAGCATTTT
D gene: .; CDR3 length: 14; V gene: TRBV20-1; J gene: TRBJ2-1; clone size: .; CDR3 protein: CSASRLMVVNEQFF; CDR3 DNA: TGCAGTGCTAGTCGGCTTATGGTCGTCAATGAGCAGTTCTTC
D gene: TRBD2; CDR3 length: 15; V gene: TRBV20-1; J gene: TRBJ2-1; clone size: .; CDR3 protein: CSAEGTSGRNNEQFF; CDR3 DNA: TGCAGTGCTGAGGGGACTAGCGGGAGGAACAATGAGCAGTTCTTC
D gene: TRBD1; CDR3 length: 14; V gene: TRBV30; J gene: TRBJ1-2; clone size: few; CDR3 protein: CAWNGRGGGYGYTF; CDR3 DNA: TGTGCCTGGAATGGACGAGGGGGCGGATATGGCTACACCTTC
D gene: TRBD2; CDR3 length: 13; V gene: TRBV20-1; J gene: TRBJ2-7; clone size: .; CDR3 protein: CSASTSAKYEQYF; CDR3 DNA: TGCAGTGCCAGTACTAGCGCCAAATACGAGCAGTACTTC
D gene: .; CDR3 length: 11; V gene: TRBV2; J gene: TRBJ1-1; clone size: few; CDR3 protein: CAYRVLAEAFF; CDR3 DNA: TGTGCCTACAGGGTCTTGGCTGAAGCTTTCTTT
D gene: TRBD2; CDR3 length: 15; V gene: TRBV7-9; J gene: TRBJ2-7; clone size: few; CDR3 protein: CASSLTSGVPYEQYF; CDR3 DNA: TGTGCCAGCAGCCTGACTAGCGGGGTTCCCTACGAGCAGTACTTC
D gene: .; CDR3 length: 14; V gene: TRBV30; J gene: TRBJ1-2; clone size: few; CDR3 protein: CAWSVYVVAGDYTF; CDR3 DNA: TGTGCCTGGTCGGTTTATGTTGTGGCCGGGGACTACACCTTC
D gene: TRBD2; CDR3 length: 16; V gene: TRBV24-1; J gene: TRBJ2-1; clone size: .; CDR3 protein: CATSDLGEGVGNEQFF; CDR3 DNA: TGTGCCACCAGTGATTTGGGGGAGGGCGTCGGGAATGAGCAGTTCTTC
D gene: .; CDR3 length: 14; V gene: TRBV5-1; J gene: TRBJ1-2; clone size: few; CDR3 protein: CASSLIDTNYGYTF; CDR3 DNA: TGCGCCAGCAGCTTGATCGACACGAACTATGGCTACACCTTC
D gene: .; CDR3 length: 13; V gene: TRBV29-1; J gene: TRBJ2-1; clone size: .; CDR3 protein: CSAPSGTSNEQFF; CDR3 DNA: TGCAGCGCCCCCTCCGGGACCAGCAATGAGCAGTTCTTC
D gene: TRBD2; CDR3 length: 14; V gene: TRBV5-1; J gene: TRBJ2-3; clone size: .; CDR3 protein: CASSPETSGVVQYF; CDR3 DNA: TGCGCCAGCAGTCCCGAGACTAGCGGGGTGGTTCAGTATTTT
D gene: TRBD1; CDR3 length: 13; V gene: TRBV10-3; J gene: TRBJ1-1; clone size: many; CDR3 protein: CAISERDRGLAFF; CDR3 DNA: TGTGCCATCAGTGAGCGGGACAGGGGGTTGGCTTTCTTT
D gene: .; CDR3 length: 20; V gene: TRBV7-2; J gene: TRBJ1-4; clone size: .; CDR3 protein: CASSLASPGRRSPTNEKLFF; CDR3 DNA: TGTGCCAGCAGCTTAGCCTCCCCGGGACGGAGGTCTCCAACTAATGAAAAACTGTTTTTT
D gene: .; CDR3 length: 12; V gene: TRBV5-1; J gene: TRBJ2-2; clone size: .; CDR3 protein: CASSRHTGELFF; CDR3 DNA: TGCGCCAGCAGCAGGCACACCGGGGAGCTGTTTTTT